This T cell receptor (beta chain) is from a study of T cell responses to AZD1222 COVID-19 vaccine. The overall study: Second doses that came at about 4 or about 12 weeks were put together.

V was cut by 0 bases and J by 8 bases, with 14 bases left in between. The CDR3 has 15 residues. The germline gives CDR1 SGHKS, CDR2 YYEKEE (reference sequence). Here immunoSEQ multiplex PCR was the method, and the copy in TCRdb shows in-frame clones only, minus some. Counted here are about 110,000 clones, around 90% occurring once; the ten biggest clones make up 4% to 6%. Sequenced material: peripheral blood, taken on day 0 of AZD1222 vaccination. This sequence originates from an adult in good health. This rearrangement joins TRBV5-5 to TRBJ1-4; TRBD1 is a possible D gene (5 bases). The CDR3 is CASSLAPGLEEKLFF. Here the CDR3 DNA reads TGTGCCAGCAGCTTGGCCCCGGGGCTCGAAGAAAAACTGTTTTTT.